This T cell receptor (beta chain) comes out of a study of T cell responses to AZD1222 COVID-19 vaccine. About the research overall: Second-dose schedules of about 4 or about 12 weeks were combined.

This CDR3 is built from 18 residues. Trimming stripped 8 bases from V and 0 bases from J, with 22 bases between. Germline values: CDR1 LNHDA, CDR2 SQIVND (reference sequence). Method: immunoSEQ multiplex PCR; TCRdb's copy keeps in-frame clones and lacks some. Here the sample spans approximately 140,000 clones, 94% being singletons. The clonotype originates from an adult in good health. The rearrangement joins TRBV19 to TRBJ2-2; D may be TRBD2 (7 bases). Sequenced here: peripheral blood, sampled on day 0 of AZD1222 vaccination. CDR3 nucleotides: TGTGCCAGTGGCGGCGGGGGTCGGGGGGCCGCGAACACCGGGGAGCTGTTTTTT. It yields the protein CASGGGGRGAANTGELFF. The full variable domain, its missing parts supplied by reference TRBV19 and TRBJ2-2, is DGGITQSPKYLFRKEGQNVTLSCEQNLNHDAMYWYRQDPGQGLRLIYYSQIVNDFQKGDIAEGYSVSREKKESFPLTVTSAQKNPTAFYLCASGGGGRGAANTGELFFGEGSRLTVL.